A single sample gave rise to the 16 T cell receptor beta chains below, sequenced in a study of shared clonotypes between healthy human individuals. Generated by immunoSEQ multiplex PCR, the TCRdb table keeps only in-frame clones and is missing some. The table has about 2.3 million clones, over 85% seen once. Material for sequencing was naive CD4+ T cells from PBMCs. Subset given: CD45RA+ positively selected. The source of these receptors is a man aged 18 to 30 in good health. Some clones in this sample may be carry-over from other donors' samples.

This chain uses TRBV5-4 with TRBJ2-1; D is possibly TRBD1 (5 bases). The CDR3 spans 13 residues. Trimming took 3 bases from V and 3 from J, leaving 7 bases between them. Germline lookup yields CDR1 SGHNT and CDR2 YYREEE (reference sequence). The CDR3 sequence is CASSYDSYNEQFF. The CDR3 DNA follows: TGTGCCAGCAGCTATGACAGCTACAATGAGCAGTTCTTC.

The chain combines TRBV6-5 with TRBJ2-3, with no clear D. Between the trimmed V and J ends, which lost 6 bases and 6 bases, there was a span of 13 bases. The CDR3 totals 13 residues. Germline assignment: CDR1 MNHEY and CDR2 SVGAGI. CDR3 bases: TGTGCCAGCAGCCCCCCCAGTTCGGATACGCAGTATTTT. Protein sequence: CASSPPSSDTQYF.

This clone has only one observation. The chain links TRBV5-8 to TRBJ2-7, with a weak D call TRBD1 (8 bases). Trimming stripped 6 bases from V and 6 bases from J, with 22 bases between. The CDR3 loop spans 15 amino acids. Germline lookup yields CDR1 SGHTS and CDR2 YDEGEE. The CDR3 spells CASTIPTTGEGEQYF. DNA of the CDR3: TGTGCCAGCACCATACCAACGACAGGGGAGGGCGAGCAGTACTTC. Full variable domain (rest looked up from reference TRBV5-8 and TRBJ2-7): EAGVTQSPTHLIKTRGQQATLRCSPISGHTSVYWYQQALGLGLQFLLWYDEGEERNRGNFPPRFSGRQFPNYSSELNVNALELEDSALYLCASTIPTTGEGEQYFGPGTRLTVT.

The V and J genes are TRBV15 and TRBJ2-7; 7 bases match TRBD2. J lost 1 base, V lost 1 base, and 10 bases had no gene match. Germline loops: CDR1 LNHNV, CDR2 YYDKDF (reference sequence). There are 17 residues in the CDR3. Written as DNA, the CDR3 is TGTGCCACCAGCAGAGCTACCGGGACTATCGGGTCCTACGAGCAGTACTTC. Encoded protein: CATSRATGTIGSYEQYF.

This clone was counted a single time. CDR3 sequence reads: CASSYGPGFYEQYF. The DNA of the CDR3 is TGTGCCAGCAGTTACGGTCCAGGGTTCTACGAGCAGTACTTC. The V gene is TRBV6-5, the J gene TRBJ2-7; perhaps TRBD1 as D (5 bases). The CDR3 contains 14 residues. Between the trimmed V and J ends, which lost 2 bases and 3 bases, there was a span of 11 bases. Germline assignment: CDR1 MNHEY and CDR2 SVGAGI.

This clone was seen just once. The chain has TRBV5-1 and TRBJ1-3, with a tentative D call TRBD1 (6 bases). The CDR3 sequence is 15 residues long. The germline V gene has CDR1 SGHRS and CDR2 YFSETQ. Trimming cost V 5 bases and J 3 bases, with 15 bases left between them. The DNA of the CDR3 is TGCGCCAGCAGGCCCATTGGGGGCGGTGGAAACACCATATATTTT. This translates into CASRPIGGGGNTIYF.

CDR3 residues: CASSRRASADTQYF. Here the CDR3 DNA reads TGTGCCAGCAGCCGCCGTGCGTCCGCAGATACGCAGTATTTT. The chain employs TRBV7-3 and TRBJ2-3; D not certain. The V gene's germline CDR1 is SGHTA and CDR2 FQGTGA. The CDR3 totals 14 residues. V lost 5 bases to trimming and J lost 4 bases, with 13 bases between them.

This chain joins TRBV29-1 and TRBJ1-2, with TRBD1 identical over 10 bases. V gave up 6 bases and J gave up 8 bases; unmatched junction bases: 6. Germline CDR1 reads SQVTM; CDR2 reads ANQGSEA. The CDR3 is 12 residues long. CDR3 amino acids: CSVRQGAAGYTF. CDR3 nucleotide sequence: TGCAGCGTCCGACAGGGGGCAGCCGGCTACACCTTC.

This clone was detected once. The CDR3 nucleotides read TGTGCCAGCATTTCACCTAGCGGGGCCGGGGAGCTGTTTTTT. Translating it yields CASISPSGAGELFF. The chain has TRBV2 and TRBJ2-2, with TRBD2 identical over 9 bases. V shed 7 bases, J shed 6 bases, and the junction held 6 bases outside the gene matches. The CDR3 covers 14 residues. The germline gives CDR1 SNHLY, CDR2 FYNNEI.

This chain connects TRBV27 to TRBJ2-1; maybe TRBD1 (6 bases). The CDR3 spans 15 residues. Trimming cost V 6 bases and J 0 bases, with 12 bases left between them. Looked up from germline, CDR1 is MNHEY and CDR2 is SMNVEV (reference sequence). The CDR3 DNA is TGTGCCAGCAGCCAGGGGCGGAGCTCCTACAATGAGCAGTTCTTC. Amino acid sequence: CASSQGRSSYNEQFF.

The chain employs TRBV5-1 and TRBJ2-1, with 12 bases matching TRBD2. Germline V CDR1 and CDR2: SGHRS, YFSETQ. Germline trimming cut 4 bases from V and 8 bases from J; bases unmatched to any gene: 13. The CDR3 covers 17 residues. The CDR3 DNA reads TGCGCCAGCAGCGTGACCCCCCCTAGCGGGAGGGGTGATGAGCAGTTCTTC. Its protein product is CASSVTPPSGRGDEQFF.

V is TRBV5-1 and J is TRBJ1-3; D call uncertain. Germline lookup yields CDR1 SGHRS and CDR2 YFSETQ. The CDR3 totals 15 residues. Trimming stripped 2 bases from V and 2 bases from J, with 11 bases between. CDR3 coding DNA: TGCGCCAGCAGCTTTCGGTCGGGAACTGGAAACACCATATATTTT. Encoded protein: CASSFRSGTGNTIYF. Using reference TRBV5-1 and TRBJ1-3 for the parts outside the CDR3, the full variable domain is KAGVTQTPRYLIKTRGQQVTLSCSPISGHRSVSWYQQTPGQGLQFLFEYFSETQRNKGNFPGRFSGRQFSNSRSEMNVSTLELGDSALYLCASSFRSGTGNTIYFGEGSWLTVV.

This chain connects TRBV15 to TRBJ2-7; TRBD2 agrees at 14 bases. The V gene's germline CDR1 is LNHNV and CDR2 YYDKDF (reference sequence). This CDR3 has 19 amino acids. V lost 3 bases and J lost 4; bases outside the gene matches: 14. The CDR3 sequence: CATSRTPGTSGSVPYEQYF. As DNA, the CDR3 is TGTGCCACCAGCAGGACACCAGGGACTAGCGGGAGTGTTCCGTACGAGCAGTACTTC.

This chain's CDR3 is CATTTGQETQYF. The CDR3 nucleotides read TGTGCCACCACTACGGGGCAAGAGACCCAGTACTTC. The chain has TRBV15 and TRBJ2-5, with D tentatively TRBD2 (5 bases). Per the germline V gene, CDR1 is LNHNV and CDR2 is YYDKDF (reference sequence). Between the trimmed V and J ends, which lost 7 bases and 2 bases, there was a span of 8 bases. The CDR3 runs 12 residues. The full variable domain, in which reference TRBV15 and TRBJ2-5 provide the parts outside the CDR3, is DAMVIQNPRYQVTQFGKPVTLSCSQTLNHNVMYWYQQKSSQAPKLLFHYYDKDFNNEADTPDNFQSRRPNTSFCFLDIRSPGLGDTAMYLCATTTGQETQYFGPGTRLLVL.

This chain uses TRBV19 with TRBJ1-1; 11 nucleotides line up with TRBD1. CDR3 length equals 14 residues. Looked up from germline, CDR1 is LNHDA and CDR2 is SQIVND (reference sequence). V lost 4 bases to trimming and J lost 4 bases; unmatched junction nucleotides: 2. CDR3 sequence (DNA): TGTGCCAGTAGTAAGGGGACAGGGGGCACTGAAGCTTTCTTT. It codes for CASSKGTGGTEAFF.

The chain carries TRBV11-2 and TRBJ1-4; D is undetermined. Germline lookup yields CDR1 SGHAT and CDR2 FQNNGV. V was pared by 4 bases and J by 4 bases, with 19 bases between. This CDR3 spans 17 amino acids. For the CDR3, the DNA is TGTGCCAGCAGCTCCCTCGGTCGTGGGGAGGGTAATGAAAAACTGTTTTTT. Its protein is CASSSLGRGEGNEKLFF.